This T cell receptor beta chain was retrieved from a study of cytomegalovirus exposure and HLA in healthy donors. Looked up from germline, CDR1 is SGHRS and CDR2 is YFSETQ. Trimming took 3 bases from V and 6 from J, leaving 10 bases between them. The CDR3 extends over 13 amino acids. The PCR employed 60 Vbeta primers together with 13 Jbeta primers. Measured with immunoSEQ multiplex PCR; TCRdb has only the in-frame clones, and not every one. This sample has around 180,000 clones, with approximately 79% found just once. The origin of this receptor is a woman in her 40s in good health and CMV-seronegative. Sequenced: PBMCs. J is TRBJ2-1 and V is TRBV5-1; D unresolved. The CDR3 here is CASSSVSTNEQFF. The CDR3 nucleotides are TGCGCCAGCAGCTCGGTCTCCACCAATGAGCAGTTCTTC.